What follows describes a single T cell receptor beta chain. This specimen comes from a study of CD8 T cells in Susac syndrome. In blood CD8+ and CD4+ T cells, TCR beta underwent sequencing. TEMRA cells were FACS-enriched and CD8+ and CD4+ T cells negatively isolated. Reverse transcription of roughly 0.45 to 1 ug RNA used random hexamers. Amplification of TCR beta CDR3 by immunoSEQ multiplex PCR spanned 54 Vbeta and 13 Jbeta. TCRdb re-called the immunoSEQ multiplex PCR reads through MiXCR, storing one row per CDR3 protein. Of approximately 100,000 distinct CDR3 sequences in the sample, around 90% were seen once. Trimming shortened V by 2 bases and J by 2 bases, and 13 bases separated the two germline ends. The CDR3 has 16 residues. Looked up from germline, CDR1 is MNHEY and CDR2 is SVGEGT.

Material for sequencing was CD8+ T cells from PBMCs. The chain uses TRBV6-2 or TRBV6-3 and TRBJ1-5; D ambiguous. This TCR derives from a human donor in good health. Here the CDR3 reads CASSYEEVLGNQPQHF. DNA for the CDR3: TGTGCCAGCAGTTACGAGGAGGTCCTTGGCAATCAGCCCCAGCATTTT.